Detailed here is one TCR beta chain. Its antigen is unidentified. The read terminates 3 residues before the CDR3 end, so the remaining end is supplied by the germline J gene. CDR3 length equals 14 residues. The J segment lost 4 bases and the V segment lost 0 bases, leaving 3 bases of the junction unmatched. The germline gives CDR1 SGHRS, CDR2 YFSETQ. Produced via immunoSEQ multiplex PCR; TCRdb's table is partial and in-frame only. This repertoire comprises 25,000 to 35,000 clones; its ten largest clones make up roughly 8%. The entry originates in a study of Tregs in tolerant kidney transplant recipients. Study-level points and caveats: The small number of patients limits these findings pending further validation.

The chain has TRBV5-1 and TRBJ1-1; TRBD1 matches at 7 bases. This TCR was recovered from a human donor who received a combined kidney and bone marrow transplant. Sequenced material: CD8+ T cells from blood, taken before the transplant. The CDR3: CASSLGDSSTEAFF. CDR3 bases read: TGCGCCAGCAGCTTGGGGGACAGCAGCACTGAA.